The rows below give T cell receptor beta chains drawn from one sample of a study of cytomegalovirus exposure and HLA in healthy donors. The method was immunoSEQ multiplex PCR; TCRdb's version includes in-frame clones alone and lacks a portion of them. The table shows around 130,000 clones, with approximately 80% occurring only once. Sequencing input: PBMCs. Receptors were obtained from a woman aged 18-29 years in good health and CMV-seronegative. Both conserved end residues are part of each CDR3. Fields, in order: J gene, D gene, V gene, CDR3 DNA, CDR3 protein. D genes are given only for firm matches.

j_gene: TRBJ1-4; d_gene: TRBD1; v_gene: TRBV7-9; CDR3nt: TGTGCCAGCAGCTCAGAGGACAGGGCATTCGGAAAACTGTTTTTT; CDR3aa: CASSSEDRAFGKLFF
j_gene: TRBJ2-7; d_gene: NA; v_gene: TRBV5-1; CDR3nt: TGCGCCAGCAGCTTGTCTTCAGGGGTAGGGTACGAGCAGTACTTC; CDR3aa: CASSLSSGVGYEQYF
j_gene: TRBJ2-5; d_gene: TRBD1; v_gene: TRBV7-7; CDR3nt: TGTGCCAGCAGCTGGGGACAGGGGGAAGAGACCCAGTACTTC; CDR3aa: CASSWGQGEETQYF
j_gene: TRBJ2-3; d_gene: NA; v_gene: TRBV5-1; CDR3nt: TGCGCCAGCGACAGCGCAGATACGCAGTATTTT; CDR3aa: CASDSADTQYF
j_gene: TRBJ2-1; d_gene: TRBD2; v_gene: TRBV6-4; CDR3nt: TGTGCCAGCAGTGAGAAAGCGGGAGACCTCTACAATGAGCAGTTCTTC; CDR3aa: CASSEKAGDLYNEQFF
j_gene: TRBJ1-3; d_gene: NA; v_gene: TRBV15; CDR3nt: TGTGCCACCAGCAGAGATGTATTCTCTGGAAACACCATATATTTT; CDR3aa: CATSRDVFSGNTIYF
j_gene: TRBJ2-7; d_gene: NA; v_gene: TRBV19; CDR3nt: TGTGCCAGTAGTATAGATCACCTAAACGAGCAGTACTTC; CDR3aa: CASSIDHLNEQYF
j_gene: TRBJ1-2; d_gene: TRBD1; v_gene: TRBV30; CDR3nt: TGTGCCATTTTTTCCGGGACAGGGAGAAAGAGAAACTATGGCTACACCTTC; CDR3aa: CAIFSGTGRKRNYGYTF
j_gene: TRBJ1-1; d_gene: TRBD1; v_gene: TRBV29-1; CDR3nt: TGCAGCGTTGTCGGGGACAGGAGGACGAACACTGAAGCTTTCTTT; CDR3aa: CSVVGDRRTNTEAFF
j_gene: TRBJ2-1; d_gene: TRBD2; v_gene: TRBV13; CDR3nt: TGTGCCAGCAGCCCCGGGCGGGAGGGTGAGCAGTTCTTC; CDR3aa: CASSPGREGEQFF
j_gene: TRBJ2-3; d_gene: NA; v_gene: TRBV9; CDR3nt: TGTGCCAGCAGCGTAGGGCCGGGGGAGACAGATACGCAGTATTTT; CDR3aa: CASSVGPGETDTQYF
j_gene: TRBJ2-5; d_gene: TRBD2; v_gene: TRBV5-8; CDR3nt: TGTGCCAGCAGCCCGGGACTAGCGTGGGAGACCCAGTACTTC; CDR3aa: CASSPGLAWETQYF